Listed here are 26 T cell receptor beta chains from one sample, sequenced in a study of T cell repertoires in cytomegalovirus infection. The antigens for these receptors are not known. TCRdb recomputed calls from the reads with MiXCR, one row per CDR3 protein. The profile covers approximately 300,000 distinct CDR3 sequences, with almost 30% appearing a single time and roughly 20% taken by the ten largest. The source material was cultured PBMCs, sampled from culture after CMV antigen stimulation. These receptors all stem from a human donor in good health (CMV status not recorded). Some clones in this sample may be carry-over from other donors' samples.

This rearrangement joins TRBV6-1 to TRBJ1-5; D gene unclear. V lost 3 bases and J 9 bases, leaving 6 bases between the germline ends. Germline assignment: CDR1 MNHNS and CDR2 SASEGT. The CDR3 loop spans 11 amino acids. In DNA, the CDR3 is TGTGCCAGCAGTGAGAGTAGGCCCCAGCATTTT. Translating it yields CASSESRPQHF.

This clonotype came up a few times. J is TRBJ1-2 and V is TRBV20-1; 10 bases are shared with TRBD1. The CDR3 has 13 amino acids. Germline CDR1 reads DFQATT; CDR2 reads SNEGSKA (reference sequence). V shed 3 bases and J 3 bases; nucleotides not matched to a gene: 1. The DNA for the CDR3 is TGCAGTGCTAGTGGGACAGGGGACTATGGCTACACCTTC. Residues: CSASGTGDYGYTF.

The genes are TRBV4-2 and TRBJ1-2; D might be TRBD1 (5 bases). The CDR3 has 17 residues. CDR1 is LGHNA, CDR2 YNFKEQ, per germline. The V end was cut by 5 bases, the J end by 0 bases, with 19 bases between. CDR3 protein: CASSTAGVRGANYGYTF. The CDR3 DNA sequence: TGTGCCAGCAGCACAGCTGGGGTTAGGGGTGCTAACTATGGCTACACCTTC.

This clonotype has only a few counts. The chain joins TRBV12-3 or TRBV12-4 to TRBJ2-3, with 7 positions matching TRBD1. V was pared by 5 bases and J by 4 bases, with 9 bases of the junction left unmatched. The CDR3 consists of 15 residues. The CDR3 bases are TGTGCCAGCAGTCCAGGGGGTTACCTGGCAGATACGCAGTATTTT. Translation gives CASSPGGYLADTQYF.

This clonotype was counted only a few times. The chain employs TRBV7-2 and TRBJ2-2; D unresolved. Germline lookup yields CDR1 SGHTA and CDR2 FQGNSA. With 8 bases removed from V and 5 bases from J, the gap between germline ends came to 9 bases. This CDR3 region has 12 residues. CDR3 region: CASSLMTGELFF. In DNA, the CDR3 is TGTGCCAGCTCCCTTATGACCGGGGAGCTGTTTTTT.

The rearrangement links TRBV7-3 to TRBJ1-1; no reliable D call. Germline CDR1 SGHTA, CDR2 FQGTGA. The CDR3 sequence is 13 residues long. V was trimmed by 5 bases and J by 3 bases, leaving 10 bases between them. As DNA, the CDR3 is TGTGCCAGCAGCACGGACGGTTACACTGAAGCTTTCTTT. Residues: CASSTDGYTEAFF. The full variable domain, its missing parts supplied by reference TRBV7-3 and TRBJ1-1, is GAGVSQTPSNKVTEKGKYVELRCDPISGHTALYWYRQSLGQGPEFLIYFQGTGAADDSGLPNDRFFAVRPEGSVSTLKIQRTERGDSAVYLCASSTDGYTEAFFGQGTRLTVV.

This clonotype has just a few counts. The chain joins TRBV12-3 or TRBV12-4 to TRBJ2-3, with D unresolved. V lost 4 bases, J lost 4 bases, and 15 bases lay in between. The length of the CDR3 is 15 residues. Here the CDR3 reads CASSSVPTSSDTQYF. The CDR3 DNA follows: TGTGCCAGCAGTTCTGTCCCTACGTCGTCAGATACGCAGTATTTT.

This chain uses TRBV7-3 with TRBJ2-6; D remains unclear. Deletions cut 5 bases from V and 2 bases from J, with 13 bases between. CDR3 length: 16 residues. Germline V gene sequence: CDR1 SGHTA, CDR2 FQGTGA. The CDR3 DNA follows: TGTGCCAGCAGCCCAATCACTTTCCCTGGGGCCAACGTCCTGACTTTC. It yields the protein CASSPITFPGANVLTF.

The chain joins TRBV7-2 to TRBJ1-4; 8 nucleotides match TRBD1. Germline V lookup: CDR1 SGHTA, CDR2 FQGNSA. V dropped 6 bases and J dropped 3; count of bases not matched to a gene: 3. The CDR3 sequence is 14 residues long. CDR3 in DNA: TGTGCCAGCAGAAAGGGACAGGCTAATGAAAAACTGTTTTTT. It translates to CASRKGQANEKLFF.

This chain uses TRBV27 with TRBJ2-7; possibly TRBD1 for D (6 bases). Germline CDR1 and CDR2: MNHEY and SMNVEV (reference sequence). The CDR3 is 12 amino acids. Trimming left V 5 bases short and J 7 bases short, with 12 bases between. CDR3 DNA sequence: TGTGCCAGCAGTGGAGAGGACAGAGAGCAGTACTTC. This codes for CASSGEDREQYF.

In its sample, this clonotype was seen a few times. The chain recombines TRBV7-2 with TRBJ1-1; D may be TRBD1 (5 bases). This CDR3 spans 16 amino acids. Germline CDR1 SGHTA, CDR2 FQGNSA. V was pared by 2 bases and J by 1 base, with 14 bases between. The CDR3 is CASSLKGIRENTEAFF. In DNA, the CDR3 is TGTGCCAGCAGCTTAAAGGGAATCAGGGAGAACACTGAAGCTTTCTTT. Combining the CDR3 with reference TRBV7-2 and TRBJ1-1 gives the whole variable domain GAGVSQSPSNKVTEKGKDVELRCDPISGHTALYWYRQSLGQGLEFLIYFQGNSAPDKSGLPSDRFSAERTGGSVSTLTIQRTQQEDSAVYLCASSLKGIRENTEAFFGQGTRLTVV.

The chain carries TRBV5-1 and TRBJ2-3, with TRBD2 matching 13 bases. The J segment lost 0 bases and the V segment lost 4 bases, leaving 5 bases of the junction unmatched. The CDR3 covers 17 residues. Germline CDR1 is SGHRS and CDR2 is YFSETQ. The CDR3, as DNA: TGCGCCAGCAGCAGGAAGGGACTAGCGGGGAGCACAGATACGCAGTATTTT. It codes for CASSRKGLAGSTDTQYF.

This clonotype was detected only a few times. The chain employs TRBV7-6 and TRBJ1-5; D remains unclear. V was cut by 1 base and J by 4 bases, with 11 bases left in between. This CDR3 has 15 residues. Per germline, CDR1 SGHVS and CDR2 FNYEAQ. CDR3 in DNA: TGTGCCAGCAGCTTAGGGCAGACTCGAAATCAGCCCCAGCATTTT. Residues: CASSLGQTRNQPQHF.

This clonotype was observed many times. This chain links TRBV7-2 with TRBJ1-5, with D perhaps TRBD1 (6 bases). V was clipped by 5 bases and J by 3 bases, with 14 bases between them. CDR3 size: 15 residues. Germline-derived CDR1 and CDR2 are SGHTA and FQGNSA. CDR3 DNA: TGTGCCAGCAGCCCCTTGGGGGGGCCCAATCAGCCCCAGCATTTT. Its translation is CASSPLGGPNQPQHF.

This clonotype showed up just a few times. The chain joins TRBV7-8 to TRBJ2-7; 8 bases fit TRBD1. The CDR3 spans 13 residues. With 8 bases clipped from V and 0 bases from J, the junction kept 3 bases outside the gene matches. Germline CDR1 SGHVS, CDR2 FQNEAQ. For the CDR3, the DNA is TGTGCCAGCCCCGGGACAGGCTCCTACGAGCAGTACTTC. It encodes CASPGTGSYEQYF.

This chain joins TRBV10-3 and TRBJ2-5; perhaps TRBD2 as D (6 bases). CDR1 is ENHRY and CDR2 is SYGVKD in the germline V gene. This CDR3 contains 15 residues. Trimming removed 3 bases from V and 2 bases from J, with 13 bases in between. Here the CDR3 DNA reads TGTGCCATCAGTGATAGAAACAGCGGGCAAGAGACCCAGTACTTC. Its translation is CAISDRNSGQETQYF.

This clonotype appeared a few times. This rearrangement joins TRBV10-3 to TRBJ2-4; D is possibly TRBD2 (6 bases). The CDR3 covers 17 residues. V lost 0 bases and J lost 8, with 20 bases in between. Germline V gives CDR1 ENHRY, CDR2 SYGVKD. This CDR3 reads CAISESPGRGKRDIQYF. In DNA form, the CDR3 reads TGTGCCATCAGTGAGTCTCCCGGACGGGGGAAGCGGGACATTCAGTACTTC.

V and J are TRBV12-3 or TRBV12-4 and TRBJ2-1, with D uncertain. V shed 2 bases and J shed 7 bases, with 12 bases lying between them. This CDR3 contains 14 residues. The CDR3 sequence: CASSLQALRNEQFF. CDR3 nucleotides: TGTGCCAGCAGTTTACAGGCACTTAGAAATGAGCAGTTCTTC.

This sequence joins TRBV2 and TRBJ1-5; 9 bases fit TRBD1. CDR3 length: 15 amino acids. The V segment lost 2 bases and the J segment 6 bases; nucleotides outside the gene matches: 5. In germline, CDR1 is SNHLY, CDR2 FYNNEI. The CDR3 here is CASSELGQGIQPQHF. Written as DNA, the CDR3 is TGTGCCAGCAGTGAATTGGGACAGGGAATTCAGCCCCAGCATTTT.

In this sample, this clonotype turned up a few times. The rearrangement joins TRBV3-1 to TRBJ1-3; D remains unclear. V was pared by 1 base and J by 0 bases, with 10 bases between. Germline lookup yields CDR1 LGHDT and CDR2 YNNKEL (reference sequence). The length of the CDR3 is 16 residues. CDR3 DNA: TGTGCCAGCAGCCAAGCCGGACGGACCTCTGGAAACACCATATATTTT. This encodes CASSQAGRTSGNTIYF.

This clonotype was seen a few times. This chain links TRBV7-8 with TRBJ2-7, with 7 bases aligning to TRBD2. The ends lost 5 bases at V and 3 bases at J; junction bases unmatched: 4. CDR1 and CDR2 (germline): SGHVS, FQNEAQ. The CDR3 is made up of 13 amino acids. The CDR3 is CASSPRTSYEQYF. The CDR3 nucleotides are TGTGCCAGCAGCCCCCGGACTAGCTACGAGCAGTACTTC.

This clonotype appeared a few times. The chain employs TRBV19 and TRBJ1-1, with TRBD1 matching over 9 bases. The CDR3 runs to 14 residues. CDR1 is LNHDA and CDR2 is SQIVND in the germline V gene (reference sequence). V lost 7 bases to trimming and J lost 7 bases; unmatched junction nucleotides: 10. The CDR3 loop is CASTSGQGGDEAFF. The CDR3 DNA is TGTGCCAGTACCTCGGGACAGGGTGGCGATGAAGCTTTCTTT. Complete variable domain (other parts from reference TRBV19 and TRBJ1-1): DGGITQSPKYLFRKEGQNVTLSCEQNLNHDAMYWYRQDPGQGLRLIYYSQIVNDFQKGDIAEGYSVSREKKESFPLTVTSAQKNPTAFYLCASTSGQGGDEAFFGQGTRLTVV.

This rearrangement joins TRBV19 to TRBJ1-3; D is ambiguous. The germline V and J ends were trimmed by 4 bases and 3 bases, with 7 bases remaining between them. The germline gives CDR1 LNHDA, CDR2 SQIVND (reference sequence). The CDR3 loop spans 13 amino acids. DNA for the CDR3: TGTGCCAGTAGTACCCTCCTTGGAAACACCATATATTTT. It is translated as CASSTLLGNTIYF.

CDR3 region: CASSDLRGETQYF. The CDR3 nucleotides read TGTGCCAGCAGTGATCTTAGGGGAGAGACCCAGTACTTC. The rearrangement uses TRBV2 and TRBJ2-5; a weak D match, TRBD1 (5 bases). Per germline, CDR1 SNHLY and CDR2 FYNNEI. Trimming stripped 3 bases from V and 4 bases from J, with 9 bases between. The length of the CDR3 is 13 residues.

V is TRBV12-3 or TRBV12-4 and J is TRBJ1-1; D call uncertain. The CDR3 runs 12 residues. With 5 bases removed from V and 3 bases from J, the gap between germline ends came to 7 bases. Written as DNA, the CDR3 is TGTGCCAGCAGTCCCGGTTACACTGAAGCTTTCTTT. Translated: CASSPGYTEAFF.

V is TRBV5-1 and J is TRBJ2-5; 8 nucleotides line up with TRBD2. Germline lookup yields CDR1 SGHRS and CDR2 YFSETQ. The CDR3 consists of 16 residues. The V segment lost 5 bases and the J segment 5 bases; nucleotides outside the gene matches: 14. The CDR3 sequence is CASSSGGGPDWETQYF. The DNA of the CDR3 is TGCGCCAGCAGTTCTGGCGGGGGGCCGGATTGGGAGACCCAGTACTTC.